This T cell receptor (beta chain) was sequenced in a study of T-cell reconstitution after alpha-beta-depleted transplantation in children. Germline CDR1 and CDR2: MDHEN and SYDVKM. This CDR3 region has 11 residues. Details on this clonotype: Its antigen is undetermined. A read error may produce the germline difference seen at one junction end.

Study findings and constraints: Newly generated T cells supplied most T-cell counts and diversity one year post-transplant. For some patients, TCRbeta diversity was high at day 60 because of recipient T cells and thymic progenitors that survived.

Construction of the TCRbeta library involved unique molecular identifiers. From the PCR reads, TCRdb called clonotypes with MiXCR, one entry per CDR3 protein. Of about 980,000 distinct CDR3 sequences detected, roughly 29% appear once; the ten largest clones hold 25% to 35%. The gene calls are TRBV28 and TRBJ2-7; no clear D. The clonotype was recovered from a boy younger than two who had a stem cell transplant for SCID, so the T cells may come from the graft donor. Sample: PBMCs, mostly from graft donor cells, taken 360 days after TCRalphabeta/CD19-depleted stem cell transplant. The CDR3 bases are TGTGCCAGCAGTGGCGCGTTCGGGCCCAACTTC. It is translated as CASSGAFGPNF.